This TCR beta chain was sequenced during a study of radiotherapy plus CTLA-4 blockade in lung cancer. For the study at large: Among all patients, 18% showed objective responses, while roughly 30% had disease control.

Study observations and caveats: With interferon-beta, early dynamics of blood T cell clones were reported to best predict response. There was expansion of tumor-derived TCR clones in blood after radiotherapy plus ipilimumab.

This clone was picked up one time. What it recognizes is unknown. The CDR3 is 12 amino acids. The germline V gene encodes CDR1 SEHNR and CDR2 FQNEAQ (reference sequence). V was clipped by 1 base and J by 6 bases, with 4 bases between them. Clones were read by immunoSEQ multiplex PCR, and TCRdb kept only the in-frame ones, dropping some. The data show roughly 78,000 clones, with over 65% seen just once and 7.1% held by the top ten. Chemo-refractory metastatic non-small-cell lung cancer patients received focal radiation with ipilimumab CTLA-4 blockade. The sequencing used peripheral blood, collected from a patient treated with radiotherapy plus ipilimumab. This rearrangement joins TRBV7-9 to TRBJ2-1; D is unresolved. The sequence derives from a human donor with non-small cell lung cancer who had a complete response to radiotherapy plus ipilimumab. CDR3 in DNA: TGTGCCAGCAGCTTAGAACTCAATGAGCAGTTCTTC. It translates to CASSLELNEQFF.